The 2 T cell receptor beta chains in this list originate from one sample, sequenced in a study of control samples from healthy donors and cancer patients. Clones were read by immunoSEQ multiplex PCR, and TCRdb kept only the in-frame ones, dropping some. Altogether about 140,000 clones are present, under 95% being singletons, with the ten largest covering approximately 6.8%. Material for sequencing was blood. The receptors come from a man between 18 and 35 years old in good health.

The chain uses TRBV11-2 and TRBJ2-2; D unclear. With 3 bases removed from V and 4 bases from J, the gap between germline ends came to 9 bases. The CDR3 has 14 residues. The germline V gene has CDR1 SGHAT and CDR2 FQNNGV. CDR3 residues: CASSFLRATGELFF. The CDR3 DNA reads TGTGCCAGCAGCTTCCTCCGGGCCACCGGGGAGCTGTTTTTT. Variable domain in full (rest from reference TRBV11-2 and TRBJ2-2): EAGVAQSPRYKIIEKRQSVAFWCNPISGHATLYWYQQILGQGPKLLIQFQNNGVVDDSQLPKDRFSAERLKGVDSTLKIQPAKLEDSAVYLCASSFLRATGELFFGEGSRLTVL.

V and J are TRBV10-3 and TRBJ2-1; possible D gene TRBD2, 7 bases. Looked up from germline, CDR1 is ENHRY and CDR2 is SYGVKD. Trimming pared 7 bases from V and 3 bases from J, leaving 16 bases between. CDR3 size: 15 residues. CDR3: CAIMEGGEVYNEQFF. In DNA form, the CDR3 reads TGTGCCATCATGGAAGGGGGGGAAGTCTACAATGAGCAGTTCTTC.